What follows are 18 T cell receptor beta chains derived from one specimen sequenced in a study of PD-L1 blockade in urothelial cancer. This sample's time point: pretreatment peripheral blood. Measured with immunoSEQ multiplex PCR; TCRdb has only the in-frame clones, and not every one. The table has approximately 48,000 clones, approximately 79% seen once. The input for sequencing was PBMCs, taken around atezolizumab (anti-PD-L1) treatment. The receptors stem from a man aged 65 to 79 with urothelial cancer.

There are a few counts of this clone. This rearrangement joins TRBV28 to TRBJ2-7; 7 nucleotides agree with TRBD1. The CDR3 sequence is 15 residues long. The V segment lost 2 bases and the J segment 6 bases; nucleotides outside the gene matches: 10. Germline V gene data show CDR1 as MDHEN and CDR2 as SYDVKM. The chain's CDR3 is CASSLAGRGILEQYF. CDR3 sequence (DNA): TGTGCCAGCAGTTTAGCGGGCAGGGGGATCCTCGAGCAGTACTTC.

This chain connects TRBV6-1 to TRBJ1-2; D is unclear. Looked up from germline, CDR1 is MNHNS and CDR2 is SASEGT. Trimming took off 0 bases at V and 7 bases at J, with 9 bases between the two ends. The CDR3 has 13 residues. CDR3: CASSEAEAVGYTF. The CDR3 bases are TGTGCCAGCAGTGAAGCGGAGGCAGTTGGCTACACCTTC.

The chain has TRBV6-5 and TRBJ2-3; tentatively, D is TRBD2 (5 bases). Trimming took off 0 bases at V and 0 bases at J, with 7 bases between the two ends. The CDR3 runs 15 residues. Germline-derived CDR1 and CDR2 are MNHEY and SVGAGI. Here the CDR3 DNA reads TGTGCCAGCAGTTACTCGAGGACTAGCACAGATACGCAGTATTTT. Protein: CASSYSRTSTDTQYF.

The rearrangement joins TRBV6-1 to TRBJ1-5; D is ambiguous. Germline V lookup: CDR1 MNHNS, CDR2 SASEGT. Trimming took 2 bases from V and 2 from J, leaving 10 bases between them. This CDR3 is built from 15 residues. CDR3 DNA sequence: TGTGCCAGCAGTGAACGGACTTTTGGCAATCAGCCCCAGCATTTT. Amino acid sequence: CASSERTFGNQPQHF.

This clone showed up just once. The CDR3 nucleotides read TGTGCCAGCAGTTTATTCCCCTTCAATCAGCCCCAGCATTTT. Translating it yields CASSLFPFNQPQHF. The J gene is TRBJ1-5, the V gene TRBV27, with D hard to call. Germline V gives CDR1 MNHEY, CDR2 SMNVEV (reference sequence). The CDR3 contains 14 residues. The V gene lost 1 base and the J gene lost 3 bases, with 7 bases spanning the gap.

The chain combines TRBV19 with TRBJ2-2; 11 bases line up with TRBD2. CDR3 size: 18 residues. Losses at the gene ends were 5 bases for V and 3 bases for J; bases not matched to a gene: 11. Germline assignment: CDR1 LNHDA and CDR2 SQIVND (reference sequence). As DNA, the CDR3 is TGTGCCAGTAGTGCCTACACTAGCGGGAGAATCGACACCGGGGAGCTGTTTTTT. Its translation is CASSAYTSGRIDTGELFF.

Here the CDR3 DNA reads TGTGCCAGTAGGGGGGGGCGAGGCACTGAAGCTTTCTTT. Residues: CASRGGRGTEAFF. This chain connects TRBV2 to TRBJ1-1; possibly TRBD1 for D (6 bases). The CDR3 extends over 13 amino acids. Germline CDR1 SNHLY, CDR2 FYNNEI. Trimming took 9 bases from V and 4 from J, leaving 15 bases between them. Full variable domain (outside the CDR3, taken from reference TRBV2 and TRBJ1-1): EPEVTQTPSHQVTQMGQEVILRCVPISNHLYFYWYRQILGQKVEFLVSFYNNEISEKSEIFDDQFSVERPDGSNFTLKIRSTKLEDSAMYFCASRGGRGTEAFFGQGTRLTVV.

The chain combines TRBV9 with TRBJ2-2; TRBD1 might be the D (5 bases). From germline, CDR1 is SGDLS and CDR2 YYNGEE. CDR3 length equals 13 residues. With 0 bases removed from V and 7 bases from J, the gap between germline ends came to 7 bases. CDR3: CASSVEGDGELFF. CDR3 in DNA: TGTGCCAGCAGCGTAGAAGGGGACGGGGAGCTGTTTTTT.

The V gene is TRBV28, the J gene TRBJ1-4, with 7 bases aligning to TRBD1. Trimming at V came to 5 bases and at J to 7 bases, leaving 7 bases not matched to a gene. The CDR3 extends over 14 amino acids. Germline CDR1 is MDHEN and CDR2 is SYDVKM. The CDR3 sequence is CASSLPGGFEKLFF. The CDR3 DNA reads TGTGCCAGCAGTCTGCCAGGGGGATTTGAAAAACTGTTTTTT. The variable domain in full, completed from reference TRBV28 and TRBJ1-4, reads DVKVTQSSRYLVKRTGEKVFLECVQDMDHENMFWYRQDPGLGLRLIYFSYDVKMKEKGDIPEGYSVSREKKERFSLILESASTNQTSMYLCASSLPGGFEKLFFGSGTQLSVL.

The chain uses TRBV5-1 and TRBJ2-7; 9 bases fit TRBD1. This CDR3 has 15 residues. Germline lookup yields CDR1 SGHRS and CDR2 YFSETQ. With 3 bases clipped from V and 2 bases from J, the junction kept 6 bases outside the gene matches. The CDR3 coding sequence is TGCGCCAGCAGCTGGAACAGGGGGCCAGCCTACGAGCAGTACTTC. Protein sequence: CASSWNRGPAYEQYF.

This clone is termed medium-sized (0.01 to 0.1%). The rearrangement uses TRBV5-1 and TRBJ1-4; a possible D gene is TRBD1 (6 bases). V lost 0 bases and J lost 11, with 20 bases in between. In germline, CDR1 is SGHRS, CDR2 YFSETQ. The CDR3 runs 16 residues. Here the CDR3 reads CASSLGVDSSRGKLFF. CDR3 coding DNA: TGCGCCAGCAGCTTGGGGGTGGACAGCTCTAGGGGGAAACTGTTTTTT.

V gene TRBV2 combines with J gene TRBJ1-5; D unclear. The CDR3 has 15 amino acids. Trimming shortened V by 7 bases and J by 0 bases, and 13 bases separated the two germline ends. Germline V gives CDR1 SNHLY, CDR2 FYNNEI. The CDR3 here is CASTRGHTSNQPQHF. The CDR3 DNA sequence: TGTGCCAGCACTCGGGGTCATACTAGCAATCAGCCCCAGCATTTT.

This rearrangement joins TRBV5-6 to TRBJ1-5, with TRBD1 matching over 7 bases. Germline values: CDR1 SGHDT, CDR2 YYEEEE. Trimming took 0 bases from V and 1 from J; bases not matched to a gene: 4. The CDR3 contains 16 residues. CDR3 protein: CASSLGTGDSNQPQHF. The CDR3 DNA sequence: TGTGCCAGCAGCTTGGGAACAGGGGACAGCAATCAGCCCCAGCATTTT.

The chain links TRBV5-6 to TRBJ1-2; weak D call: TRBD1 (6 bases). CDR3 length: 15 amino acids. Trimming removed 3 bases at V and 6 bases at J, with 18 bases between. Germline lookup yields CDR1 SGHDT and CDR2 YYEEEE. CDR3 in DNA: TGTGCCAGCAGCTCAAGACAGGCCCGGGCGAATGGCTACACCTTC. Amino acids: CASSSRQARANGYTF.

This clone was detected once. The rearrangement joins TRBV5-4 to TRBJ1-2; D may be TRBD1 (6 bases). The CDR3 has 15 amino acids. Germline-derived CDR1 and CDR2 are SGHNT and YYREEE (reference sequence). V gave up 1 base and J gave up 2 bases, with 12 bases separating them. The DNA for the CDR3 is TGTGCCAGCAGCTTGTTTTCCCAGGGGAACTATGGCTACACCTTC. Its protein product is CASSLFSQGNYGYTF.

The CDR3 protein is CASSLGTGDATNEKLFF. DNA for the CDR3: TGCGCCAGCAGCCTGGGGACAGGGGACGCAACTAATGAAAAACTGTTTTTT. The J gene is TRBJ1-4, the V gene TRBV5-1, with 10 nucleotides matching TRBD1. Germline-derived CDR1 and CDR2 are SGHRS and YFSETQ. This CDR3 has 17 residues. Unmatched junction bases numbered 6, after V lost 4 bases and J lost 0 bases.

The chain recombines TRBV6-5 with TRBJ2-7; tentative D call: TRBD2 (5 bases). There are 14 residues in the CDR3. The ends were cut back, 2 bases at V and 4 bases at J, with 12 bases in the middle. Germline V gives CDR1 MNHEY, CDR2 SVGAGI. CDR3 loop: CASSYGRGRYEQYF. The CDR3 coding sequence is TGTGCCAGCAGTTACGGTCGGGGAAGGTACGAGCAGTACTTC.

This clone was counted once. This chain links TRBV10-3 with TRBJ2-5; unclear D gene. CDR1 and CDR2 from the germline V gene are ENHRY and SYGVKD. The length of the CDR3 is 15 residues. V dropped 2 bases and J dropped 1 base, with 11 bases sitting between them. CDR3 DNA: TGTGCCATCAGTGAGGGCAGTGCGGTCCAAGAGACCCAGTACTTC. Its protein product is CAISEGSAVQETQYF.